Listed here is a single T cell receptor delta chain. Which antigen it targets is not known. This likely stems from a read error, as it lies one base from a far larger clone. The CDR3 measures 18 amino acids from cysteine to phenylalanine. Of all the DNA, just the CDR3 is kept, 54 bases in frame from base 1. The germline V gene supplies CDR1 GEAIGNYY and CDR2 EKD. cDNA was generated in one tube by template-switch reverse transcription with TRGC- and TRDC-specific primers, using SuperScript II. The TRGC primer was designed for binding to both the TRGC1 and TRGC2 constant genes. Amplification of TRG and TRD was done with the KAPA Real-Time Library Amplification Kit, and AMPure XP beads were used for purification between steps. Index PCR with the Nextera XT Index Kit was used to attach the Illumina sequencing adapters. An Illumina MiSeq with the V2 300 kit was used to sequence the TRG and TRD amplicons, producing 150 bp paired-end reads. The authors processed their data as follows. Before further analysis, read quality was checked using FastQC version 0.11.8. Reads were mapped to GenBank TRG or TRD reference genes, and MiXCR version 3.0.3 was used to assemble CDR3 sequences. Default MiXCR settings were used, apart from assembling TRDD gene segments from 3 instead of 5 consecutive nucleotides. N additions, CDR3 length, J segment length and clonotype sharing between samples were all calculated using VDJtools version 1.2.1. Out-of-frame CDR3 sequences and those containing stop codons were excluded from analysis. Infant repertoires were assessed for overlap with previously published fetal, cord blood and adult blood Vgamma9Vdelta2 repertoires. In TCRdb, clones were called once more from the public reads by CATT, and rows of identical DNA were later combined. These V and J calls rely on TCRdb rather than the paper's analysis. This sample has several hundred delta-chain clones in its table, and approximately 50% of those were observed once. The biggest ten clones account for about 30% of the sample.

The same treatment, consisting of spiramycin and/or pyrimethamine plus sulfadiazine plus folinic acid, was given to the mothers of both infected and uninfected infants. All infants, both infected and uninfected, were delivered at term after more than 37 weeks of gestation. About 0.96 mL of blood was processed into PBMCs by Lymphoprep gradient centrifugation, after which the PBMCs were cryopreserved in liquid nitrogen and shipped to Belgium. After thawing, PBMCs were labeled with Zombie NIR viability dye and stained with CD3, TCR gammadelta, Vgamma9 and Vdelta2 antibodies. Sorting of CD3+ TCRgammadelta+ T cells was performed on a FACSAria III, reaching a mean purity of around 98%. For each sample, RNA was extracted from around 10,000 sorted gammadelta T cells with the RNeasy Micro Kit. The study infants had mothers who were enrolled with primary T. gondii infection during pregnancy. Infant peripheral blood was collected at an outpatient microbiology and virology center in Pavia, Italy.

This sample was taken from a study of Vγ9Vδ2 T cells in congenital toxoplasmosis listed by TCRdb under 2021. Background on the whole study: To diagnose congenital toxoplasmosis, IgG, IgM and IgA serology, Western blot and an in-house interferon-gamma release assay were used. This study compared the CDR3 repertoires of the gamma and delta chains in sorted blood gammadelta T cells from congenitally T. gondii-infected infants versus uninfected infants. Sequencing of the repertoires was done on samples from infants at two time points: 2 months after birth and 1 year of age. TCR sequencing covered roughly five infected and about 10 uninfected infants at 2 months, plus 3 infected and 4 uninfected infants at 1 year.

The full study reports these points: At 2 months, infected infants appeared to have fewer N additions in TRGV9 and TRDV2 CDR3s than uninfected infants, particularly in TRDV2-TRDJ1 sequences. Repertoire differences between infected and uninfected infants were less clear at 1 year of age than at 2 months. High prevalence of a public TRGV9 clonotype was observed in both infected and uninfected infants. Germline-encoded fetal-type TRDV2 CDR3 sequences seemed to be more prevalent in infected than in uninfected roughly 2-month-old infants, with an in utero expansion footprint being suggested. Two months was the earliest age with enough suitable sample material for TCR repertoire analysis, so newborn repertoires were not sequenced.

The clonotype originates from a child under 10 years old born to a mother with Toxoplasma gondii infection during pregnancy, either congenitally infected or uninfected (not recorded which). The sequenced sample consisted of gamma-delta T cells from blood. Recombination connected TRDV2 to TRDJ3, with 12 junctional bases fitting TRDD3. The J gene is absent in TCRdb and was assigned here via DNA matching to germline. The CDR3 protein is CACDNTGGYSWGTRQMFF. The sequenced DNA is TGTGCCTGTGACAATACTGGGGGATACTCCTGGGGCACCCGACAGATGTTTTTC.